The source of this T cell receptor (beta chain) is a study of cytomegalovirus exposure and HLA in healthy donors. In the PCR, 60 Vbeta and 13 Jbeta primers were used. TCRdb keeps only in-frame clones here, not all; method: immunoSEQ multiplex PCR. The sample carries approximately 97,000 clones, 81% recorded once. This clone was seen a few times. The material sequenced was PBMCs. This clonotype was obtained from a man aged 40-49 years in good health and CMV-seropositive.

In nucleotides, the CDR3 is TGTGCCAGTAGTATGGTGTCAGGGGGTTCCTACGAGCAGTACTTC. Encoded protein: CASSMVSGGSYEQYF. This chain links TRBV19 with TRBJ2-7; TRBD1 matches 7 bases. CDR1 and CDR2 (germline): LNHDA, SQIVND (reference sequence). The CDR3 is 15 residues long. After removal of 3 bases from V and 1 base from J, the junction contained 6 bases not matched to a gene.